The rows below give T cell receptor beta chains drawn from one sample of a study of T cell changes during pregnancy in multiple sclerosis. Some clones are missing from TCRdb's copy, which holds only in-frame ones; the method was immunoSEQ multiplex PCR. The sample has about 40,000 clones, over 75% seen once. This material consisted of CD4+ T cells from peripheral blood mononuclear cells, taken before pregnancy. These receptors were collected from a female donor with multiple sclerosis, enrolled in a pregnancy study. Each CDR3 is given with its conserved first and last residue. A D gene is named only where the DNA matches it firmly. A clone size is listed for some rows: how often the clone was seen (once, few, many), or a class if it is expanded.

d_gene,v_gene,abundance,len,j_gene,CDR3nt,CDR3aa
NA,TRBV5-1,NA,15,TRBJ2-5,TGCGCCAGCAGCTTGGTTGCCACAGGCCCAGAGACCCAGTACTTC,CASSLVATGPETQYF
TRBD2,TRBV11-1,NA,16,TRBJ2-1,TGTGCCAGCAGCCCATCAGCGGGAGGGACCGTCAATGAGCAGTTCTTC,CASSPSAGGTVNEQFF
NA,TRBV30,NA,13,TRBJ2-7,TGTGCCTGGAGGTGGGGACTGTGGGACGAGCAGTACTTC,CAWRWGLWDEQYF
NA,TRBV11-1,NA,17,TRBJ2-3,TGTGCCAGCAGCTTAGAAAGTACAGGGCCCCACACAGATACGCAGTATTTT,CASSLESTGPHTDTQYF
NA,TRBV29-1,NA,14,TRBJ2-7,TGCAGCGTTGATGTGGGGCGTGGGGTCGACGAGCAGTACTTC,CSVDVGRGVDEQYF
NA,TRBV5-1,NA,15,TRBJ2-7,TGCGCCAGCAGCTTGATCACGGCGGAATCCTACGAGCAGTACTTC,CASSLITAESYEQYF
NA,TRBV19,few,11,TRBJ1-1,TGTGCCAGTAGTCTTGAGGGTGAAGCTTTCTTT,CASSLEGEAFF
NA,TRBV2,NA,12,TRBJ1-2,TGTGCCAGCAGTGTATCTAACTATGGCTACACCTTC,CASSVSNYGYTF
NA,TRBV6-5,once,13,TRBJ1-2,TGTGCCAGCAGTTACTCGAAGGATATCTGGAGGTCCTTC,CASSYSKDIWRSF
NA,TRBV21-1,NA,11,TRBJ2-5,TGTGCCCAAAAGGACTTGGAGACCCAGTACTTC,CAQKDLETQYF
TRBD2,TRBV6-6,NA,16,TRBJ2-3,TGTGCCAGCAACGGACTAGCGGGAGTCGGCACAGATACGCAGTATTTT,CASNGLAGVGTDTQYF
NA,TRBV5-1,few,13,TRBJ1-2,TGCGCCAGCAGCTCTACAGGGAACTATGGCTACACCTTC,CASSSTGNYGYTF
TRBD2,TRBV6-6,NA,14,TRBJ2-7,TGTGCCAGCAGCCGGACTAGCGGGACCTACGAGCAGTACTTC,CASSRTSGTYEQYF
TRBD2,TRBV6-7,NA,16,TRBJ2-1,TGTGCCAGCAGTGCTAGCGGGAGTCGGTCCTACAATGAGCAGTTCTTC,CASSASGSRSYNEQFF
NA,TRBV6-5,NA,14,TRBJ1-1,TGTGCCAGCAGTCTCCTGGGGGGGAACACTGAAGCTTTCTTT,CASSLLGGNTEAFF
NA,TRBV9,NA,15,TRBJ2-1,TGTGCCAGCAGCGTGGACGACAGCTCCTACAATGAGCAGTTCTTC,CASSVDDSSYNEQFF
NA,TRBV6-1,NA,13,TRBJ1-2,TGTGCCAGCAGGGGAGGGGATGGCTATGGCTACACCTTC,CASRGGDGYGYTF
NA,TRBV10-3,few,16,TRBJ2-1,TGTGCCATCAGTGAGCCAACGAAGAGCTCCTACAATGAGCAGTTCTTC,CAISEPTKSSYNEQFF
TRBD2,TRBV4-1,NA,16,TRBJ2-7,TGCGCCAGCAGCCAAGATGCCAGCGGGATCCCCTACGAGCAGTACTTC,CASSQDASGIPYEQYF
NA,TRBV18,NA,14,TRBJ2-7,TGTGCCAGCTCACCGTTAGGGGTTCCCTACGAGCAGTACTTC,CASSPLGVPYEQYF
NA,TRBV19,once,13,TRBJ1-1,TGTGCCAGTAGTAGGACAGTTAACACTGAAGCTTTCTTT,CASSRTVNTEAFF
TRBD2,TRBV29-1,NA,15,TRBJ2-3,TGCAGCGTTGGGGGACTAGCGGCTAGCACAGATACGCAGTATTTT,CSVGGLAASTDTQYF
TRBD2,TRBV4-2,NA,16,TRBJ2-7,TGTGCCAGCAGCCAAGATCATGGTAGCGGGAGGGTCGAGCAGTACTTC,CASSQDHGSGRVEQYF
NA,TRBV30,once,11,TRBJ2-5,TGTGCCTGTATTCTAATCGAGACCCAGTACTTC,CACILIETQYF
TRBD1,TRBV6-1,NA,15,TRBJ2-2,TGTGCCAGCAGTGGGGGACAGGGGGGTCCCGGGGAGCTGTTTTTT,CASSGGQGGPGELFF
NA,TRBV9,NA,16,TRBJ2-3,TGTGCCAGCAGCGTAGGGACGGGAGTGAGCACAGATACGCAGTATTTT,CASSVGTGVSTDTQYF
NA,TRBV27,NA,15,TRBJ2-5,TGTGCCAGCAGTAACAGGGGACCCGGGAGAGAGACCCAGTACTTC,CASSNRGPGRETQYF
NA,TRBV9,NA,14,TRBJ2-2,TGTGCCAGCAGCGTAGCGGGAGAAACCGGGGAGCTGTTTTTT,CASSVAGETGELFF
NA,TRBV29-1,NA,15,TRBJ1-2,TGCAGCGTTGACCCCACCTCAGGAGGGAACTATGGCTACACCTTC,CSVDPTSGGNYGYTF
NA,TRBV10-2,once,22,TRBJ1-5,TGCGCCAGCAGTGAGTCCAAGCCTTCCCCGACAGGACTGGTGGGAAGCAATCAGCCCCAGCATTTT,CASSESKPSPTGLVGSNQPQHF
NA,TRBV6-4,NA,16,TRBJ2-1,TGTGCCAGCAGTGAAGCCCCCGCGCCTAACTACAATGAGCAGTTCTTC,CASSEAPAPNYNEQFF
TRBD1,TRBV28,NA,15,TRBJ2-1,TGTGCCAGCAGTTTAATAGGGGGCCGGGACAATGAGCAGTTCTTC,CASSLIGGRDNEQFF
NA,TRBV19,NA,18,TRBJ2-4,TGTGCCAGTAGTATTGGGGCCCCCAAATCGGTAGCCAAAAACATTCAGTACTTC,CASSIGAPKSVAKNIQYF
TRBD2,TRBV19,NA,15,TRBJ2-1,TGTGCCAGTAGTATCAGCGGGAGTATCGACAATGAGCAGTTCTTC,CASSISGSIDNEQFF
NA,TRBV19,NA,14,TRBJ1-5,TGTGCCAGTAGTATAGACAGCGGACGTCAGCCCCAGCATTTT,CASSIDSGRQPQHF
TRBD2,TRBV2,NA,16,TRBJ2-5,TGTGCCCCGGGAAGGGCTAGCGGGAGGAACTGGGAGACCCAGTACTTC,CAPGRASGRNWETQYF
TRBD2,TRBV18,NA,15,TRBJ2-1,TGTGCCAGCTCACAGGGACTAGCGGATTACAATGAGCAGTTCTTC,CASSQGLADYNEQFF
TRBD1,TRBV28,NA,17,TRBJ1-2,TGTGCCAGCAGAATACAACCGGGACAGGATCTACCCTATGGCTACACCTTC,CASRIQPGQDLPYGYTF